This note documents a single T cell receptor beta chain sequence. Its specificity is unknown. TCRdb's table, derived via immunoSEQ multiplex PCR, lists solely in-frame clones and lacks some. The data show under 25,000 clones, about 80% seen once. Before the COVID-19 pandemic, during about 2011-2018, CD4+ T cells were taken from unexposed donors. The cells were cultured for roughly 11 days before CD4+ T cells were isolated. Each well had about 2.2 million PBMCs in around 5% human AB serum with IL-2. The record originates from a study of CD4 T cells in relation to SARS-CoV-2 and coronaviruses. Study results and caveats: Crossreactive clones expanded significantly less to SARS-CoV-2 than monoreactive clones.

J gave up 8 bases and V 5 bases, and 4 bases lay outside the gene matches. Germline CDR1 reads KGHSH; CDR2 reads LQKENI. CDR3 length equals 14 residues. This receptor was identified in a human donor in good health. The material sequenced was CD4+ T cells from PBMCs, cultured in vitro. The gene calls are TRBV18 and TRBJ1-4, with 11 bases lining up with TRBD1. CDR3: CASSAGTGGEKLFF. The CDR3 DNA reads as TGTGCCAGCTCAGCCGGGACAGGGGGAGAAAAACTGTTTTTT.